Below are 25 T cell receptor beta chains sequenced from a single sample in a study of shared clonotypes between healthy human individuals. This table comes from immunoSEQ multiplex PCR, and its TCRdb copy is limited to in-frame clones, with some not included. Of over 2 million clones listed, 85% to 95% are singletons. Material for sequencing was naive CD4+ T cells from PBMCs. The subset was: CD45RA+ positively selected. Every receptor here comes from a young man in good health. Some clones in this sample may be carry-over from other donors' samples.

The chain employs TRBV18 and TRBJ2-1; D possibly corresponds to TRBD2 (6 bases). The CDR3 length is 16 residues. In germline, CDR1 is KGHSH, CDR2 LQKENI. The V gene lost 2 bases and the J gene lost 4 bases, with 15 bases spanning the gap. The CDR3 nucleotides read TGTGCCAGCTCACCAACGATGGAGGGGATTTACAATGAGCAGTTCTTC. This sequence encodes CASSPTMEGIYNEQFF.

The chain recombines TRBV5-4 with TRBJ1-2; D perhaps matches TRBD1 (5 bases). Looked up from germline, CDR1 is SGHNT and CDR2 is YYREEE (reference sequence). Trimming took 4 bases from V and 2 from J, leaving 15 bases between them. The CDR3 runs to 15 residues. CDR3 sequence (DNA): TGTGCCAGCAGCATACAGACAGCCGCCAACTATGGCTACACCTTC. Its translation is CASSIQTAANYGYTF.

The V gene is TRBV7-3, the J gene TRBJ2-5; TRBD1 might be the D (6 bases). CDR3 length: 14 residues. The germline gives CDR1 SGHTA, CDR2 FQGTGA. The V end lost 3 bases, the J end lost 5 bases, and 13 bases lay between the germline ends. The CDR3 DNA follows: TGTGCCAGCAGCTTTGGAACCCAGGGGGAGACCCAGTACTTC. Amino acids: CASSFGTQGETQYF.

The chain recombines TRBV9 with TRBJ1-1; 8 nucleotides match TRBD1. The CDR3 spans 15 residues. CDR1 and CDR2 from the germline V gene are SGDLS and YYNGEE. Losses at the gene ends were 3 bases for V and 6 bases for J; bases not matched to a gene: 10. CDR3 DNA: TGTGCCAGCAGCGCCCAGGGGGCGCAGAGGGCTGAAGCTTTCTTT. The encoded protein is CASSAQGAQRAEAFF.

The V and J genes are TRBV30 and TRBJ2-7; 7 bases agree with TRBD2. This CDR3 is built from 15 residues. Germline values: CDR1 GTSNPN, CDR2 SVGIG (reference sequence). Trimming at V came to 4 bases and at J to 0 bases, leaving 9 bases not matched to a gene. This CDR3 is CAWMRRGGDSYEQYF. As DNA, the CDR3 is TGTGCCTGGATGAGGCGGGGAGGGGACTCCTACGAGCAGTACTTC.

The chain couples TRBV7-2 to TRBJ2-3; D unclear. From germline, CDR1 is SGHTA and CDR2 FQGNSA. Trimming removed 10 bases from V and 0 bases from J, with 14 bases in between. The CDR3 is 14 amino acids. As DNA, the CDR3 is TGTGCCACGCGACACTCCCCTAGCACAGATACGCAGTATTTT. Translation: CATRHSPSTDTQYF.

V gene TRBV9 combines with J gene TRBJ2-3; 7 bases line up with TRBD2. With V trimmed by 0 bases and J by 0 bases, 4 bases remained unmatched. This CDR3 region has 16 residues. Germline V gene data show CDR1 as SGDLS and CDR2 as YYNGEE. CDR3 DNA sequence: TGTGCCAGCAGCGTAGGAAGCGGGGCCAGCACAGATACGCAGTATTTT. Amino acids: CASSVGSGASTDTQYF. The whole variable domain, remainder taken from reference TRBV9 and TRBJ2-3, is DSGVTQTPKHLITATGQRVTLRCSPRSGDLSVYWYQQSLDQGLQFLIQYYNGEERAKGNILERFSAQQFPDLHSELNLSSLELGDSALYFCASSVGSGASTDTQYFGPGTRLTVL.

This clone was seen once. The CDR3 bases are TGTGCCAGCAGTTTGAAGGGAGGGGGCGTCGAGACCCAGTACTTC. Residues: CASSLKGGGVETQYF. The genes are TRBV27 and TRBJ2-5; either TRBD1 or TRBD2 may fit D (7 bases each). The CDR3 consists of 15 residues. Germline V lookup: CDR1 MNHEY, CDR2 SMNVEV (reference sequence). V lost 3 bases, J lost 5 bases, and 16 bases lay in between.

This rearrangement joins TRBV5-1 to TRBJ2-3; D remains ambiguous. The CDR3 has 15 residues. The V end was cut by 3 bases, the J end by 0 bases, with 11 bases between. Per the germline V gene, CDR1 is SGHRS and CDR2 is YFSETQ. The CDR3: CASSSRGTSTDTQYF. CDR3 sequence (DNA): TGCGCCAGCAGCTCCCGTGGTACAAGCACAGATACGCAGTATTTT. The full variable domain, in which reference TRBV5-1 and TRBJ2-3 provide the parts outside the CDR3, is KAGVTQTPRYLIKTRGQQVTLSCSPISGHRSVSWYQQTPGQGLQFLFEYFSETQRNKGNFPGRFSGRQFSNSRSEMNVSTLELGDSALYLCASSSRGTSTDTQYFGPGTRLTVL.

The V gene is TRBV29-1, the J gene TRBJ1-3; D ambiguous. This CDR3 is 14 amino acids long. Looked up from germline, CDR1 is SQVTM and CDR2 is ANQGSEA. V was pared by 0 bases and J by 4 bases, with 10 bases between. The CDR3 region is CSVEDPVGGNTIYF. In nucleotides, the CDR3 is TGCAGCGTTGAAGATCCTGTCGGAGGAAACACCATATATTTT.

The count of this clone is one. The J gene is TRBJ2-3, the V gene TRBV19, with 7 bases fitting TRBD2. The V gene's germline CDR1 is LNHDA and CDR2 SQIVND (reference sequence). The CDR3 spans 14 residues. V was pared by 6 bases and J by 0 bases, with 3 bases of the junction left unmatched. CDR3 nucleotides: TGTGCCAGTAGGGAGCGGGGTAGCACAGATACGCAGTATTTT. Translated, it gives CASRERGSTDTQYF.

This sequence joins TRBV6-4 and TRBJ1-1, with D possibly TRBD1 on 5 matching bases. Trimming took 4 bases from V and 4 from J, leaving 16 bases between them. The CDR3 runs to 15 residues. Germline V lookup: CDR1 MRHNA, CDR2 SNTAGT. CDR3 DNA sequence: TGTGCCAGCAGTGCCACCATCGGGGGGACCACTGAAGCTTTCTTT. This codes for CASSATIGGTTEAFF.

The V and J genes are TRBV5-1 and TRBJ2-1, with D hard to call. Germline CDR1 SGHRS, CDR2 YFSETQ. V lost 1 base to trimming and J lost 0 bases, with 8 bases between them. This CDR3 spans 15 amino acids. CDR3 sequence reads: CASSLNIGSYNEQFF. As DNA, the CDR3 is TGCGCCAGCAGCTTGAACATCGGCTCCTACAATGAGCAGTTCTTC.

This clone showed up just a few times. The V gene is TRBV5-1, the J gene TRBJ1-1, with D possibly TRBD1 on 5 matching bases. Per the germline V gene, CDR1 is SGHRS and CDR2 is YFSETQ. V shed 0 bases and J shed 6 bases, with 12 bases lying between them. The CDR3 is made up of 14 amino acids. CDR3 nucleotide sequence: TGCGCCAGCAGCTTGGAGGGGTCCTTTTCTGAAGCTTTCTTT. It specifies CASSLEGSFSEAFF.

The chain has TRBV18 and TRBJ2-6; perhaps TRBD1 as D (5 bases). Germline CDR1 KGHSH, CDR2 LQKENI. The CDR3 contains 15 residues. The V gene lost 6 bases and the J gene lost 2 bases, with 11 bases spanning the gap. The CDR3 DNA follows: TGTGCCAGCTCGCTAAGGGGTCCTGGGGCCAACGTCCTGACTTTC. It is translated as CASSLRGPGANVLTF.

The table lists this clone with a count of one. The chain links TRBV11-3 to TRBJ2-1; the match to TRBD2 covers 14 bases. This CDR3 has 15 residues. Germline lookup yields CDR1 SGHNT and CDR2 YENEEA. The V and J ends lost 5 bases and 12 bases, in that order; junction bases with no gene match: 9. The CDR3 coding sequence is TGTGCCAGCAGCCTGGGACTAGCGGGAGTTCCTAGGCAGTTCTTC. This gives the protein CASSLGLAGVPRQFF. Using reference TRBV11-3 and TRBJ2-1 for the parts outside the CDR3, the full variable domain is EAGVVQSPRYKIIEKKQPVAFWCNPISGHNTLYWYLQNLGQGPELLIRYENEEAVDDSQLPKDRFSAERLKGVDSTLKIQPAELGDSAVYLCASSLGLAGVPRQFFGPGTRLTVL.

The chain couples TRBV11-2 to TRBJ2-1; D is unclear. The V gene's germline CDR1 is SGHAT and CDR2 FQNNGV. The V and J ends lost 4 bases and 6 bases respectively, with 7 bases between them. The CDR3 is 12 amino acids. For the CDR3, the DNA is TGTGCCAGCAGCTCCACCCTCAATGAGCAGTTCTTC. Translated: CASSSTLNEQFF.

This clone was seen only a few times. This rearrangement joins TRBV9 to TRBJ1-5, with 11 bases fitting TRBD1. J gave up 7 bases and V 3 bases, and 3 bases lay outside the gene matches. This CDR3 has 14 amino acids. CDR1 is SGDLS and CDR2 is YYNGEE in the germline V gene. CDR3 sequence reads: CASSEGTGGQPQHF. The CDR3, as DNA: TGTGCCAGCAGCGAAGGGACAGGGGGGCAGCCCCAGCATTTT.

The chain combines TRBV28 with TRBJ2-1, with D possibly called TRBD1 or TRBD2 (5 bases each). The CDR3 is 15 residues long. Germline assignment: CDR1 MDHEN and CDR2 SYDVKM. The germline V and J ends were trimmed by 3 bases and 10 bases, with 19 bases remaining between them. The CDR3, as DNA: TGTGCCAGCAGTTTTCGGACGACCCTCGAGGGGGAGCAGTTCTTC. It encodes CASSFRTTLEGEQFF.

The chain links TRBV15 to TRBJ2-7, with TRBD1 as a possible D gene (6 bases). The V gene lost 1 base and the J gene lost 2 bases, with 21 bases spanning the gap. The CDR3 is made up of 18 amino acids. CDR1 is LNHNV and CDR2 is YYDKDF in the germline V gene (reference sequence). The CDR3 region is CATSRGLVRAQGTYEQYF. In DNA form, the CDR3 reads TGTGCCACCAGCAGAGGTCTAGTTAGGGCACAGGGAACCTACGAGCAGTACTTC. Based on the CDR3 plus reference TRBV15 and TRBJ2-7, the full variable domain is DAMVIQNPRYQVTQFGKPVTLSCSQTLNHNVMYWYQQKSSQAPKLLFHYYDKDFNNEADTPDNFQSRRPNTSFCFLDIRSPGLGDTAMYLCATSRGLVRAQGTYEQYFGPGTRLTVT.

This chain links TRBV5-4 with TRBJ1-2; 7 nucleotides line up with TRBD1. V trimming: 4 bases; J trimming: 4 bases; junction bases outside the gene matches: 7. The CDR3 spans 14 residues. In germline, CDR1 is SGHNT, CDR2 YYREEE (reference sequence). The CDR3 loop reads CASSRQGDGYGYTF. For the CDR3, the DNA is TGTGCCAGCAGCCGACAGGGAGACGGCTATGGCTACACCTTC.

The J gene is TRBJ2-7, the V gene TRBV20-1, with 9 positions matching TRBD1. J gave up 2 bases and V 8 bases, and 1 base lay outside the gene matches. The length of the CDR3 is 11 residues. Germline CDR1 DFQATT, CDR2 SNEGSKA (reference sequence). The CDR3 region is CSRQGAYEQYF. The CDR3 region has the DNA TGCAGTCGACAGGGGGCCTACGAGCAGTACTTC.

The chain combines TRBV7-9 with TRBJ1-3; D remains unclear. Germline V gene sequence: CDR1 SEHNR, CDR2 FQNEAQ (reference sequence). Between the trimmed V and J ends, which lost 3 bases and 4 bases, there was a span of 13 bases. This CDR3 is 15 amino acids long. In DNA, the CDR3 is TGTGCCAGCAGCTTCGGGGTTTCGGAAGGAAACACCATATATTTT. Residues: CASSFGVSEGNTIYF.

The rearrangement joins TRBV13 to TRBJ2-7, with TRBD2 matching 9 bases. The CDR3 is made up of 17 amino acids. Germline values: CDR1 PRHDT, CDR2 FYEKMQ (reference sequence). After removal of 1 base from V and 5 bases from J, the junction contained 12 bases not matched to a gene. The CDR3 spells CASSLARGTGLADEQYF. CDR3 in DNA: TGTGCCAGCAGCTTAGCGAGAGGAACGGGACTAGCAGACGAGCAGTACTTC.

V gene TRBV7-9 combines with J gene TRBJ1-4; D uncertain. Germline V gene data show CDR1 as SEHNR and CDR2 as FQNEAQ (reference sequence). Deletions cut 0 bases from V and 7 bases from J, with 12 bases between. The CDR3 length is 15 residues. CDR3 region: CASSLALGLGEKLFF. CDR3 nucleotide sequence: TGTGCCAGCAGCTTAGCGCTCGGCCTTGGTGAAAAACTGTTTTTT.